The next 9 T cell receptor beta chains were all read from a single sample in a study of metastatic and nonmetastatic thyroid tumors. From the PCR reads, TCRdb re-called clones with MiXCR. In the table there are about 69,000 clones, approximately 15% of which are singletons. Thyroid surgery was preceded by no treatment in any patient. The sequencing input was blood. Receptors originate from a male donor with papillary thyroid cancer or a benign thyroid nodule (not recorded which). Some clones in this sample may be carry-over from other donors' samples.

This clone was counted a few times. Since a much larger clone is just one base distant, this may be a read error. Other DNA sequences within the sample encode an identical CDR3. The chain combines TRBV9 with TRBJ2-1; D gene unclear. The V gene lost 4 bases and the J gene lost 10 bases, with 15 bases spanning the gap. Per the germline V gene, CDR1 is SGDLS and CDR2 is YYNGEE. This CDR3 comprises 13 residues. This CDR3 reads CASSSRLVDEQFF. CDR3 sequence (DNA): TGTGCCAGCAGCTCCCGCCTCGTCGACGAGCAGTTCTTC.

This clone was counted between two and nine times. The V call is TRBV6-2 or TRBV6-3, the J call TRBJ2-2, with TRBD2 matching 11 bases. Trimming cost V 10 bases and J 9 bases; bases outside gene matches: 16. The CDR3 runs 16 residues. CDR1 MNHEY and CDR2 SVGEGT come from the germline V gene. CDR3 region: CAIRGGTSGYAWELFF. The CDR3 DNA reads TGTGCCATCAGGGGCGGGACTAGCGGTTATGCCTGGGAGCTGTTTTTT.

This chain connects TRBV6-1 to TRBJ1-1, with D perhaps matching TRBD1 (5 bases). The germline CDR1 and CDR2 sequences are MNHNS and SASEGT. V was cut by 7 bases and J by 0 bases, with 18 bases left in between. This CDR3 spans 16 amino acids. In DNA form, the CDR3 reads TGTGCCAGCACGTCCCGACCTGAGGGGCTGAACACTGAAGCTTTCTTT. This gives the protein CASTSRPEGLNTEAFF.

The J gene is TRBJ2-2, the V gene TRBV11-2; 12 bases are shared with TRBD1. The CDR3 runs 18 residues. The trim removed 6 bases at V and 6 bases at J, leaving 14 bases unmatched. CDR1 and CDR2 from the germline V gene are SGHAT and FQNNGV. The CDR3 sequence: CASRGTGGAGLMAGELFF. The CDR3 nucleotides read TGTGCCAGCAGGGGGACAGGGGGCGCAGGTCTTATGGCCGGGGAGCTGTTTTTT. The complete variable domain, with remaining parts taken from reference TRBV11-2 and TRBJ2-2, reads EAGVAQSPRYKIIEKRQSVAFWCNPISGHATLYWYQQILGQGPKLLIQFQNNGVVDDSQLPKDRFSAERLKGVDSTLKIQPAKLEDSAVYLCASRGTGGAGLMAGELFFGEGSRLTVL.

This clone was picked up many times. The V and J genes are TRBV28 and TRBJ1-2; 9 bases align to TRBD1. V lost 5 bases to trimming and J lost 4 bases; unmatched junction nucleotides: 8. Germline V gives CDR1 MDHEN, CDR2 SYDVKM. The CDR3 spans 15 residues. The CDR3 DNA follows: TGTGCCAGCAGTCCGACAGGGGGATGGGGCTATGGCTACACCTTC. Its translation: CASSPTGGWGYGYTF.

This clone was recorded at least ten times. The chain uses TRBV2 and TRBJ2-7; D gene uncertain. V lost 9 bases and J lost 0, with 15 bases in between. Germline assignment: CDR1 SNHLY and CDR2 FYNNEI. The CDR3 length is 14 residues. The chain's CDR3 is CASTRTASSYEQYF. The CDR3 region has the DNA TGTGCCAGTACCAGGACCGCGAGCTCCTACGAGCAGTACTTC.

With regard to this clone: A much larger clone differs by one base, so this may be a read error. The V gene is TRBV20-1, the J gene TRBJ1-1; D is uncertain. Germline V gene data show CDR1 as DFQATT and CDR2 as SNEGSKA (reference sequence). The CDR3 is made up of 12 amino acids. CDR3 sequence: CSAPQGNTGAFF. The CDR3 DNA reads TGCAGTGCCCCCCAAGGGAACACTGGAGCTTTCTTT.

This clone was counted ten times or more. V gene TRBV4-1 combines with J gene TRBJ1-2; D gene unclear. The CDR3 extends over 11 amino acids. Germline V lookup: CDR1 MGHRA, CDR2 YSYEKL. The V gene lost 0 bases and the J gene lost 8 bases, with 4 bases spanning the gap. The CDR3 sequence is CASSQDDGYTF. In DNA form, the CDR3 reads TGCGCCAGCAGCCAAGACGACGGCTACACCTTC.

This clone was detected ten times or more. This rearrangement joins TRBV12-3 or TRBV12-4 to TRBJ1-2, with TRBD1 as a possible D gene (5 bases). Trimming pared 0 bases from V and 8 bases from J, leaving 7 bases between. CDR3 length: 12 amino acids. Written as DNA, the CDR3 is TGTGCCAGCAGTTTAGCGGCAGGGGGCTACACCTTC. The encoded protein is CASSLAAGGYTF.